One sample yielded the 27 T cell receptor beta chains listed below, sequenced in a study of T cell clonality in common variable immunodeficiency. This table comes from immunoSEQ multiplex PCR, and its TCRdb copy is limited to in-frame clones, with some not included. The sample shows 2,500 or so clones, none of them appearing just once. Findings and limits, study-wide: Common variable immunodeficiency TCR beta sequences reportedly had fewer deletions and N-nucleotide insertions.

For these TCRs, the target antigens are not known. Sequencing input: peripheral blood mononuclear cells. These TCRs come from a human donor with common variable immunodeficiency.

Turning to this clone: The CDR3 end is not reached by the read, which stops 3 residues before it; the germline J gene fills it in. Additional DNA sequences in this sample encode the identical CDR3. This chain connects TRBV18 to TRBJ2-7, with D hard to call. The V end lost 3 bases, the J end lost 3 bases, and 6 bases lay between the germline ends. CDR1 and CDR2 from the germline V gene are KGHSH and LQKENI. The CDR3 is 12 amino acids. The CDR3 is CASSPGGYEQYF. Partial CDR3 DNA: TGTGCCAGCTCACCCGGTGGCTACGAG. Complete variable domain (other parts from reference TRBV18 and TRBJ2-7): NAGVMQNPRHLVRRRGQEARLRCSPMKGHSHVYWYRQLPEEGLKFMVYLQKENIIDESGMPKERFSAEFPKEGPSILRIQQVVRGDSAAYFCASSPGGYEQYFGPGTRLTVT.

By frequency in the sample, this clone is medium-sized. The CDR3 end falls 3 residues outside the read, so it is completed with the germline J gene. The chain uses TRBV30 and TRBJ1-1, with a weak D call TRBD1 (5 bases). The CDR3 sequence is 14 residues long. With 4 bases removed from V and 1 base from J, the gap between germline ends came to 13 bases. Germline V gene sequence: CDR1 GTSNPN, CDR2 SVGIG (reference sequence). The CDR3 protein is CAWKVAGRNTEAFF. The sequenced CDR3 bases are TGTGCCTGGAAGGTTGCAGGGCGGAACACTGAA.

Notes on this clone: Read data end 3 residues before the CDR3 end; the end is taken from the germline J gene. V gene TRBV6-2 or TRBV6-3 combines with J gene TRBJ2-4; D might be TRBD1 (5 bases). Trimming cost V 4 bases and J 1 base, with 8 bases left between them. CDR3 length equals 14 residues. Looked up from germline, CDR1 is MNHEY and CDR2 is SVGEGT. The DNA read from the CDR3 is TGTGCCAGCAGTTCCGCAGGGGCCAAAAACATT. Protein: CASSSAGAKNI. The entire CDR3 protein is CASSSAGAKNIQYF.

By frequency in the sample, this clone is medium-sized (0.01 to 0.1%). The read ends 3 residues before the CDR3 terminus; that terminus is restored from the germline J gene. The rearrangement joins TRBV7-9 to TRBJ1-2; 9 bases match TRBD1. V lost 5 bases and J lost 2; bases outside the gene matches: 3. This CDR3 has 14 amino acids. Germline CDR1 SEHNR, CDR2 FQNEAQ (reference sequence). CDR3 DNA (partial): TGTGCCAGCAGCGGAACAGGGGGCAACTATGGC. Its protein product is CASSGTGGNYG. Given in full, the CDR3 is CASSGTGGNYGYTF.

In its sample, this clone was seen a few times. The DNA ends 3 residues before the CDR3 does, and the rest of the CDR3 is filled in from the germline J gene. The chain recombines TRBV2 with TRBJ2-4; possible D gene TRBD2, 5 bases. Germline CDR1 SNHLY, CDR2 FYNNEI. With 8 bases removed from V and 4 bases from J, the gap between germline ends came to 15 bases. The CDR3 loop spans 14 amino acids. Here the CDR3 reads CASRGSASKNIQYF. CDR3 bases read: TGTGCCAGCCGAGGGTCAGCCAGTAAAAACATT.

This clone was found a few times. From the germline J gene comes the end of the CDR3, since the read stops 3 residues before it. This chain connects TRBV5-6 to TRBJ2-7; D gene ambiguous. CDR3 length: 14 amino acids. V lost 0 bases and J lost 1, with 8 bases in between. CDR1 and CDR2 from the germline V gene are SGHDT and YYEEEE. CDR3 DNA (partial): TGTGCCAGCAGCTTGGGTCAGTTTTCCTACGAG. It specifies CASSLGQFSYE. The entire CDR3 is CASSLGQFSYEQYF. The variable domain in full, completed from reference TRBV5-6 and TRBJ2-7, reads DAGVTQSPTHLIKTRGQQVTLRCSPKSGHDTVSWYQQALGQGPQFIFQYYEEEERQRGNFPDRFSGHQFPNYSSELNVNALLLGDSALYLCASSLGQFSYEQYFGPGTRLTVT.

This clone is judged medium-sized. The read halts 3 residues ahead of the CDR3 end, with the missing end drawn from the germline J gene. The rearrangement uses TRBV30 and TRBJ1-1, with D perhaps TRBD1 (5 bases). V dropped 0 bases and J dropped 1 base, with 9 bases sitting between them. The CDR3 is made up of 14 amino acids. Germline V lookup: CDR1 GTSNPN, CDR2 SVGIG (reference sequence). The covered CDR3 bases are TGTGCCTGGAGTGTAGAGGACAAGAACACTGAA. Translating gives CAWSVEDKNTE. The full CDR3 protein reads CAWSVEDKNTEAFF.

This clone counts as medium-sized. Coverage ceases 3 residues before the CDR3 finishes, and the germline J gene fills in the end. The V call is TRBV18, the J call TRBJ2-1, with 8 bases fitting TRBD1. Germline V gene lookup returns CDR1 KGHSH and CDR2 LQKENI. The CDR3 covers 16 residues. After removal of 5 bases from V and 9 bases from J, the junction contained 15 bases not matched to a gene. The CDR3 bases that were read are TGTGCCAGCTCATTCACACCCCAGGGGGCGCAAGGTGAG. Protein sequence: CASSFTPQGAQGE. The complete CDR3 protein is CASSFTPQGAQGEQFF.

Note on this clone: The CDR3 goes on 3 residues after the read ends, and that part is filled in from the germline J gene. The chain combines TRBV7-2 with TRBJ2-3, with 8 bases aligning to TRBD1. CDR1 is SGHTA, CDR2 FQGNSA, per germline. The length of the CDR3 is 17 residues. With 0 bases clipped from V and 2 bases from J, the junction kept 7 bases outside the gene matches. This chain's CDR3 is CASSLAPRGRSTDTQYF. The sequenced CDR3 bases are TGTGCCAGCAGCTTAGCCCCCAGGGGGCGCTCCACAGATACG. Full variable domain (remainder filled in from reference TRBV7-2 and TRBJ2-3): GAGVSQSPSNKVTEKGKDVELRCDPISGHTALYWYRQSLGQGLEFLIYFQGNSAPDKSGLPSDRFSAERTGGSVSTLTIQRTQQEDSAVYLCASSLAPRGRSTDTQYFGPGTRLTVL.

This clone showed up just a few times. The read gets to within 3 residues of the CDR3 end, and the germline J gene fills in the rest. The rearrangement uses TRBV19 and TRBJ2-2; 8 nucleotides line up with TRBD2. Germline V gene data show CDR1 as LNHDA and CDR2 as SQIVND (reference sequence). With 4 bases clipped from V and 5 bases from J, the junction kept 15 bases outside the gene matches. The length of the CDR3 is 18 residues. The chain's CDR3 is CASSTISGGTRRTGELFF. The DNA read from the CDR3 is TGTGCCAGTAGTACAATCTCGGGGGGGACCCGTAGGACCGGGGAG.

CDR3 loop: CSAGGTTQYEQYF. The sequenced CDR3 bases are TGCAGTGCCGGCGGGACTACTCAATACGAG. The chain joins TRBV20-1 to TRBJ2-7; the match to TRBD2 covers 7 bases. The CDR3 goes on 3 residues after the read ends, and that part is filled in from the germline J gene. The CDR3 length is 13 residues. The V segment lost 6 bases and the J segment 4 bases; nucleotides outside the gene matches: 9. Per germline, CDR1 DFQATT and CDR2 SNEGSKA (reference sequence).

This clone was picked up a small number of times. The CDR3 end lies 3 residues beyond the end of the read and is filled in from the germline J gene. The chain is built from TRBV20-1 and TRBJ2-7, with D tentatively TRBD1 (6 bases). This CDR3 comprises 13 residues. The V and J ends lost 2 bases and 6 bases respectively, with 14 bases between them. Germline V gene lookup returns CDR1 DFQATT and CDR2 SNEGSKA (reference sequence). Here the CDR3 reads CSARSQGSGEQYF. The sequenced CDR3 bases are TGCAGTGCTAGATCGCAGGGGTCGGGCGAG.

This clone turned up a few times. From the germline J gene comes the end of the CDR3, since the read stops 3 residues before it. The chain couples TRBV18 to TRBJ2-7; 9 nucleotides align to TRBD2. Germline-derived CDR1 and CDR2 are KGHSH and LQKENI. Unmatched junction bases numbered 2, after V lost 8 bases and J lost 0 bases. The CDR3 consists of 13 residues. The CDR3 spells CASRLAASYEQYF. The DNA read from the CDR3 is TGTGCCAGCAGACTAGCGGCCTCCTACGAG.

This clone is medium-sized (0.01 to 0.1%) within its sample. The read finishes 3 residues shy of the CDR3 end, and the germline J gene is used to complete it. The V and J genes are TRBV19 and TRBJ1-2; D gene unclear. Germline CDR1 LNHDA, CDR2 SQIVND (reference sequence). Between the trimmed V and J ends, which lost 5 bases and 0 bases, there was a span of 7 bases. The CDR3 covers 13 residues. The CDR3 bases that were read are TGTGCCAGTAGTTATGTATCTAACTATGGC. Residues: CASSYVSNYG. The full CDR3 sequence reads CASSYVSNYGYTF.

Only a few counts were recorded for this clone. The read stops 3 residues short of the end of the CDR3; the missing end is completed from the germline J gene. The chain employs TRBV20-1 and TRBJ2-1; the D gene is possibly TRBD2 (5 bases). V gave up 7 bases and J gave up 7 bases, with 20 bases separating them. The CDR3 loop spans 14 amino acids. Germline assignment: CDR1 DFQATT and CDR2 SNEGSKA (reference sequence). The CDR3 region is CSVLDYGLGNEQFF. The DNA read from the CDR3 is TGCAGTGTTCTAGACTATGGCCTTGGGAATGAG.

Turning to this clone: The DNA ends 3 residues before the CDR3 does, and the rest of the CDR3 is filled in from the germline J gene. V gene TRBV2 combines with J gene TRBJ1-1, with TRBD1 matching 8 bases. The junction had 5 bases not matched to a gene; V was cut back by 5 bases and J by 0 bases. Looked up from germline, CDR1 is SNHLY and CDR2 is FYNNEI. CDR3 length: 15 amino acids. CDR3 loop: CASSSGGLMNTEAFF. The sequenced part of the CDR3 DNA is TGTGCCAGCAGTTCAGGGGGCCTCATGAACACTGAA.

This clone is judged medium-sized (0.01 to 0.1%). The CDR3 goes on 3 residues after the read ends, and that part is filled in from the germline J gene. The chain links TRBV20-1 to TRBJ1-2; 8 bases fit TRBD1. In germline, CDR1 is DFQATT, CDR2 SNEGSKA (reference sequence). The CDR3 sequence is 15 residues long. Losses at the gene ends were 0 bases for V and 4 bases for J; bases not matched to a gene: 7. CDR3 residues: CSARDRGTGPYGYTF. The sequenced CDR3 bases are TGCAGTGCTAGAGATCGAGGGACAGGCCCCTATGGC.

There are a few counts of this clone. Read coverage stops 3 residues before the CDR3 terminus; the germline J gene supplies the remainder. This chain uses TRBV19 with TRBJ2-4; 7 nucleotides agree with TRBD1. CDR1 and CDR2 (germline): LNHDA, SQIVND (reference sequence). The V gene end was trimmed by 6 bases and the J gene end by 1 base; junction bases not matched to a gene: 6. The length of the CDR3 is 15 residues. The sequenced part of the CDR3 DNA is TGTGCCAGTAGCTCTCCGGGACAGGCCAAAAACATT. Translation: CASSSPGQAKNI. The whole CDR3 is CASSSPGQAKNIQYF.

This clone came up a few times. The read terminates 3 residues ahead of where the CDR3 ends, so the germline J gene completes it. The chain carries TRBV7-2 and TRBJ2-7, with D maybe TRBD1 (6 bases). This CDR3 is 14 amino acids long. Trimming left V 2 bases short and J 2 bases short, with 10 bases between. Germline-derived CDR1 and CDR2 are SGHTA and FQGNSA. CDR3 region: CASSLIGQTYEQYF. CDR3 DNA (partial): TGTGCCAGCAGCTTAATAGGACAGACCTACGAG.

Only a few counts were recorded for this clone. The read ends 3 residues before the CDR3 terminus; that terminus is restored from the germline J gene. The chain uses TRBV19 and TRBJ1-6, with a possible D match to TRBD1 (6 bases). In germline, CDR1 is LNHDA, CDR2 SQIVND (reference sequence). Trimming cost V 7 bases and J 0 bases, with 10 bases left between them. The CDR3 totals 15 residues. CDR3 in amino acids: CASIPDSSYNSPLHF. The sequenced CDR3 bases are TGTGCCAGTATTCCGGACAGCTCCTATAATTCACCC.

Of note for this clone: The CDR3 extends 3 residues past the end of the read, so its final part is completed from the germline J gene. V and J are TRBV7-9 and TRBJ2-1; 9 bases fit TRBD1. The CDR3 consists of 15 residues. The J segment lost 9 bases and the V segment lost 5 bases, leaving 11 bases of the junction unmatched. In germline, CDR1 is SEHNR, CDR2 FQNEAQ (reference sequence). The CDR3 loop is CASSLHGTGIFEQFF. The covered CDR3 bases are TGTGCCAGCAGCCTCCATGGGACAGGGATTTTTGAG.

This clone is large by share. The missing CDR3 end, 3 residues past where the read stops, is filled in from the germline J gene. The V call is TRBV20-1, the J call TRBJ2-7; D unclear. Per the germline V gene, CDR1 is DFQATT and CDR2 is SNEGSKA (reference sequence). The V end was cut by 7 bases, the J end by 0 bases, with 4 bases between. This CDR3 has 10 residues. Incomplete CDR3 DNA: TGCAGTGGACTCTCCTACGAG. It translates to CSGLSYE. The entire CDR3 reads CSGLSYEQYF.

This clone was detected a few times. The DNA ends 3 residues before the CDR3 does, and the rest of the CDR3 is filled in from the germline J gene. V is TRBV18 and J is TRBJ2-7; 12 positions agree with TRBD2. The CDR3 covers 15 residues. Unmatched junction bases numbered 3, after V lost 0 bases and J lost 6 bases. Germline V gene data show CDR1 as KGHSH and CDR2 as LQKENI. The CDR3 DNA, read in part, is TGTGCCAGCTCACCACCAGGACTAGCGGGAATCGAG. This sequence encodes CASSPPGLAGIE. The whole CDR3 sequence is CASSPPGLAGIEQYF.

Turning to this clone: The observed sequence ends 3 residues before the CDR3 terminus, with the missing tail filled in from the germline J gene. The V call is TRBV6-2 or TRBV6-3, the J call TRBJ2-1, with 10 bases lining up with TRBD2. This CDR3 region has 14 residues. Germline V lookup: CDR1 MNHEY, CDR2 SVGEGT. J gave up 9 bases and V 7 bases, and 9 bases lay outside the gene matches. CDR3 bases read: TGTGCCAGCACTTCTAGCGGGGGCCTCGGTGAG. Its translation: CASTSSGGLGE. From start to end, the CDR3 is CASTSSGGLGEQFF.

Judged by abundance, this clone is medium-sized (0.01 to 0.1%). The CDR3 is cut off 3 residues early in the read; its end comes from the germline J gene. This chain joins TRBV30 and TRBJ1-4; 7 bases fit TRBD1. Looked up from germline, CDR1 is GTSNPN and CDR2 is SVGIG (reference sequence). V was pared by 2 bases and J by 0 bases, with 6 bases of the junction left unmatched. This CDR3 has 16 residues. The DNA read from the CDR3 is TGTGCCTGGAGTCCTTGGGACAGTGCAACTAATGAAAAA. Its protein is CAWSPWDSATNEK. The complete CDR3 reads CAWSPWDSATNEKLFF.

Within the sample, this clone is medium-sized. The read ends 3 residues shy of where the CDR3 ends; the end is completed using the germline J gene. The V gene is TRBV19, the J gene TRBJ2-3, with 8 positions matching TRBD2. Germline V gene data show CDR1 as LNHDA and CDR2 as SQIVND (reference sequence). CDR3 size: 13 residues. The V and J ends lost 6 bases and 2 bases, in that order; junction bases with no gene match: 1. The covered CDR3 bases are TGTGCCAGTAGACTAGCGGCCACAGATACG. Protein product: CASRLAATDT. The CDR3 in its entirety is CASRLAATDTQYF.

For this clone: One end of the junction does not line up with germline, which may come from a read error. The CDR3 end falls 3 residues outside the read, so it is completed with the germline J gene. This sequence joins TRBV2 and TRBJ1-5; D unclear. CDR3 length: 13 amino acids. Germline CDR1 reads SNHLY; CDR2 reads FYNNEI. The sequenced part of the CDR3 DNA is TGTGCCAGCAGTGAAAACAACGATCAACCC. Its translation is CASSENNDQP. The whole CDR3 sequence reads CASSENNDQPQHF.